This TCR beta chain was observed in a study of cytomegalovirus exposure and HLA in healthy donors. Use of 60 Vbeta and 13 Jbeta primers characterized the PCR. Sequenced by immunoSEQ multiplex PCR; TCRdb stores in-frame clones only, minus some. Of approximately 150,000 clones in the sample, over 75% were seen once. About this clone itself: No antigen is known for it.

Findings and caveats of the study: Among donors in an Asian-associated ancestry cluster, a later analysis reportedly found fewer N-insertions than the approximately 700-donor mean.

The receptor was derived from a man aged 35-49 years in good health and CMV-seronegative. Sequenced material: PBMCs.

The CDR3, as DNA: TGTGCCTGGAGTGTAAAGTGGGGGCCGGCCCAGTACTTC. Translating it yields CAWSVKWGPAQYF. The chain couples TRBV30 to TRBJ2-5; D possibly corresponds to TRBD1 (6 bases). V lost 0 bases to trimming and J lost 9 bases, with 14 bases between them. The CDR3 runs 13 residues. Germline CDR1 GTSNPN, CDR2 SVGIG (reference sequence). Full variable domain (outside the CDR3, taken from reference TRBV30 and TRBJ2-5): SQTIHQWPATLVQPVGSPLSLECTVEGTSNPNLYWYRQAAGRGLQLLFYSVGIGQISSEVPQNLSASRPQDRQFILSSKKLLLSDSGFYLCAWSVKWGPAQYFGPGTRLLVL.